This T cell receptor beta chain emerged from a study of cytomegalovirus exposure and HLA in healthy donors. The length of the CDR3 is 14 residues. Germline V lookup: CDR1 MNHEY, CDR2 SVGAGI. V trimming: 5 bases; J trimming: 3 bases; junction bases outside the gene matches: 4. Study outcomes and limitations: Earlier analysis looked at TCR beta V segments, and most were productive about 90% or about 30% of the time. Published work reported that the classifier diagnosed cytomegalovirus status with high specificity and sensitivity. CMV serostatus was the sole immune exposure information available.

In regard to this clone: Its antigen is currently unknown.

The primer mix had 60 Vbeta and 13 Jbeta primers. Using immunoSEQ multiplex PCR, the repertoire was profiled, and TCRdb retains in-frame clones only, with some absent. The sample lists fewer than 200,000 clones; about 88% were seen once. Sequenced input: PBMCs. The rearrangement joins TRBV6-5 to TRBJ1-5, with TRBD1 matching over 7 bases. The source is a man aged 25-45 years in good health and CMV-seropositive. This chain's CDR3 is CASSRDRANQPQHF. The CDR3 DNA sequence: TGTGCCAGCAGTCGCGACAGGGCCAATCAGCCCCAGCATTTT.